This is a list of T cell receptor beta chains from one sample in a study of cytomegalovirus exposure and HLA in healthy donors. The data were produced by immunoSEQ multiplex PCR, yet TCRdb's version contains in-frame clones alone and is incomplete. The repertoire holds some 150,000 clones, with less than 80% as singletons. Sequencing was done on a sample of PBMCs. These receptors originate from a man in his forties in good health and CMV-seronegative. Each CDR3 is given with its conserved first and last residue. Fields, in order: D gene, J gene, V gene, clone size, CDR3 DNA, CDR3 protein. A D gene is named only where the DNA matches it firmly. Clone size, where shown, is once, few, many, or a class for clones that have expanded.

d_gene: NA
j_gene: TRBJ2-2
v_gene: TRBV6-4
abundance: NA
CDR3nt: TGTGCCAGCAGTCAAGGGGATGACACCGGGGAGCTGTTTTTT
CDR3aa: CASSQGDDTGELFF

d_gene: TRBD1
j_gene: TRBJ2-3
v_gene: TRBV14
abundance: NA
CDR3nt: TGTGCCAGCAGCAACCGACAGGGGGTTAGCACAGATACGCAGTATTTT
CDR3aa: CASSNRQGVSTDTQYF

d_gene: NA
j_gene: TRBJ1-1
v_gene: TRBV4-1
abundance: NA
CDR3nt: TGCGCCAGCAGCCAAGAACGGACAGAGAACACTGAAGCTTTCTTT
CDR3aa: CASSQERTENTEAFF

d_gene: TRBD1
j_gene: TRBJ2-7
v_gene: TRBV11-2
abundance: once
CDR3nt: TGTGCCAGCATCCGGACAGGAAACTACGAGCAGTACTTC
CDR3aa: CASIRTGNYEQYF

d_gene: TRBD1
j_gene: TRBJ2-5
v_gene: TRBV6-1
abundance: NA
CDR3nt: TGTGCCAGCAGTTCCGGGACAGGGGGCGGAGAGACCCAGTACTTC
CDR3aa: CASSSGTGGGETQYF

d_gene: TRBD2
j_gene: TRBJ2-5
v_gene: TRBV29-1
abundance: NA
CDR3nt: TGCAGCGTTGAAGAACCGGCGGGGGTAGCGGGGGGTTTACAAGAGACCCAGTACTTC
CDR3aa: CSVEEPAGVAGGLQETQYF

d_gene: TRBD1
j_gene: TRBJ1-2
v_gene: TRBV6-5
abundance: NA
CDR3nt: TGTGCCAGCAGTTATGTCCGCGGACAGGAAGGCGGCTACACCTTC
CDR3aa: CASSYVRGQEGGYTF

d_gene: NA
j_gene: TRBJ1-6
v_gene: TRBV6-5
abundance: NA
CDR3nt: TGTGCCAGCAGCTTCTCCTATAATTCACCCCTCCACTTT
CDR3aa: CASSFSYNSPLHF

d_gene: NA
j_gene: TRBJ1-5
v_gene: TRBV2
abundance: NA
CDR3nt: TGTGCCAGCAGTGTTTCGGAGGATCAGCCCCAGCATTTT
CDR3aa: CASSVSEDQPQHF

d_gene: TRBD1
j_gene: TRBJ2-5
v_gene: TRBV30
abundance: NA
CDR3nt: TGTGCCTGGAGTGTCCCCGGACAGGGACAAGAGACCCAGTACTTC
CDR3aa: CAWSVPGQGQETQYF

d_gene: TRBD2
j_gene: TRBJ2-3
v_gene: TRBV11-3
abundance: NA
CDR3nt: TGTGCCAGCAGCTGGACGGCGGGGGGACGCACAGATACGCAGTATTTT
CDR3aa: CASSWTAGGRTDTQYF

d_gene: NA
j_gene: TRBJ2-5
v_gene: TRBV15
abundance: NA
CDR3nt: TGTGCCACCAGCAGTAGGGACTTCCAGCCCCAGTACTTC
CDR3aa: CATSSRDFQPQYF

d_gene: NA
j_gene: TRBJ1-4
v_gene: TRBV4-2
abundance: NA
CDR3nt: TGTGCCAGCAGCCAGGCTTGGACAGCTCCTAATGAAAAACTGTTTTTT
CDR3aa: CASSQAWTAPNEKLFF

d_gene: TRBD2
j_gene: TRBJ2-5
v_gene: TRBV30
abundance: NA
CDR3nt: TGTGCCTGGAGCTCCCGGGGGGGGCGCGGGGAGACCCAGTACTTC
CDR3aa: CAWSSRGGRGETQYF

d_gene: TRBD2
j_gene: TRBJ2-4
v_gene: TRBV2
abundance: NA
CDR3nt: TGTGCCAGCAGTGGCGGGGGGGCCAAAAACATTCAGTACTTC
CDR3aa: CASSGGGAKNIQYF

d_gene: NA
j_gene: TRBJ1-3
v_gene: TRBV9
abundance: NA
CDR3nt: TGTGCCAGCAGCGTAGCCTTCACGCGAACCTCTGGAAACACCATATATTTT
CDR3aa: CASSVAFTRTSGNTIYF

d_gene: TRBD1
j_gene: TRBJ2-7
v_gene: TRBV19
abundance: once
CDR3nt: TGTGCCAGTAGTATGGGCGACAGGGTCTACGAGCAGTACTTC
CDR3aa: CASSMGDRVYEQYF

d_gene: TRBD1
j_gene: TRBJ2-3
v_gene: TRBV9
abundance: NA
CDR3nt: TGTGCCAGCAGCACTAGGACAGGGACAGATACGCAGTATTTT
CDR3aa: CASSTRTGTDTQYF

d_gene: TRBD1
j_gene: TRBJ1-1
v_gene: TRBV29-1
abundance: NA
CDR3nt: TGCAGCGTTGATATGCAGGGGGTGATGAACACTGAAGCTTTCTTT
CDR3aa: CSVDMQGVMNTEAFF

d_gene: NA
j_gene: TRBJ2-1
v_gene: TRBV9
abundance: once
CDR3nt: TGTGCCAGCAGCGTATACGGGTCTGAGCAGTTCTTC
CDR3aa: CASSVYGSEQFF

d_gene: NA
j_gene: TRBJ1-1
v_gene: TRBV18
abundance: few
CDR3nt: TGTGCCAGCTCACCGGACACACGAATTATGAACACTGAAGCTTTCTTT
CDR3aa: CASSPDTRIMNTEAFF

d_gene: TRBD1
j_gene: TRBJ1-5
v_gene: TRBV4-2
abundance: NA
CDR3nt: TGTGCCAGCAGCCAAGATCAGGGACAGGCGAATCAGCCCCAGCATTTT
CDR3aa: CASSQDQGQANQPQHF

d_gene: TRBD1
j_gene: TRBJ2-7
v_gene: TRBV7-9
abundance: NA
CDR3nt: TGTGCCAGCAGCTTAGGGTCCTACAGGGGCCGGACCTACGAGCAGTACTTC
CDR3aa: CASSLGSYRGRTYEQYF

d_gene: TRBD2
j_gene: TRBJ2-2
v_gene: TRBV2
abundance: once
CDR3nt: TGTGCCAGCAGTCGAAGCCGGATCGGGGGGGCCGGCACCGGGGAGCTGTTTTTT
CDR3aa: CASSRSRIGGAGTGELFF

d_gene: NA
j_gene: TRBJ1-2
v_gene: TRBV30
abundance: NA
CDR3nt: TGTGCCCGTGGTCGGGATTATGGCTACACCTTC
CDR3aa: CARGRDYGYTF

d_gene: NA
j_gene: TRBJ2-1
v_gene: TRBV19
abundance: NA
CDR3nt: TGTGCCAGTAGTATTGCTTGGGGCGGCCGGAGTGAGCAGTTCTTC
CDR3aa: CASSIAWGGRSEQFF